This T cell receptor (beta chain) comes out of a study of CD8+ T cells in alopecia areata. RNA was isolated and reverse transcribed to cDNA, the sequencing template. Generated by immunoSEQ multiplex PCR, the TCRdb table keeps only in-frame clones and is missing some. The sample contains under 250,000 clones, roughly 57% of which appear only once. CDR3 size: 13 residues. V was shortened by 4 bases and J by 2 bases, with 7 bases between the two germline ends. Per germline, CDR1 MNHEY and CDR2 SVGAGI. The starting material was CD4+ T cells sorted from blood, obtained at week 0. This chain joins TRBV6-5 and TRBJ2-3; D gene unclear. This receptor was taken from a human donor with alopecia areata. Written as DNA, the CDR3 is TGTGCCAGCAGTTGGCAGCTCACAGATACGCAGTATTTT. Translated: CASSWQLTDTQYF.